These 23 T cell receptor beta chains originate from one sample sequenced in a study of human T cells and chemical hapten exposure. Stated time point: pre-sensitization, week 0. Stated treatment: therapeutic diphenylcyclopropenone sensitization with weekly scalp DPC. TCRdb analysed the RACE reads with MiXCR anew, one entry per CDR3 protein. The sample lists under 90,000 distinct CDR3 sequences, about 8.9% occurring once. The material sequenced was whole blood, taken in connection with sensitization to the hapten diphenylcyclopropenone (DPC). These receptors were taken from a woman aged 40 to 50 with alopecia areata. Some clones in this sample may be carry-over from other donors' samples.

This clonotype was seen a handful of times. CDR3 region: CASSQRRQGSGGETQYF. CDR3 bases: TGCGCCAGCAGCCAACGCCGCCAGGGTAGCGGGGGAGAGACCCAGTACTTC. The chain is built from TRBV4-3 and TRBJ2-5; TRBD2 matches 9 bases. Trimming cost V 2 bases and J 4 bases; bases outside gene matches: 11. CDR1 LGHNA and CDR2 YSLEER come from the germline V gene. The CDR3 has 17 amino acids.

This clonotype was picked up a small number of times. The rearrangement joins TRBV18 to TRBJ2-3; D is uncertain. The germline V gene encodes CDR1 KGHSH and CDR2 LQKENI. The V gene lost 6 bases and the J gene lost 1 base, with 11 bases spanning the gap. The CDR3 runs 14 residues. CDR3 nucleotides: TGTGCCAGCTCGCCTGCGGTGGGCACAGATACGCAGTATTTT. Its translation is CASSPAVGTDTQYF.

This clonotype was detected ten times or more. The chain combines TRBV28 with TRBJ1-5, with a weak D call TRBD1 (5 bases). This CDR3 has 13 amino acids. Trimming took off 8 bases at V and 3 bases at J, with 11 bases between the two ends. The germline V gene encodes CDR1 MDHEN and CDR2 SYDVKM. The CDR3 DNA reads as TGTGCCAGCCGAAGGGACTTCAATCAGCCCCAGCATTTT. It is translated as CASRRDFNQPQHF. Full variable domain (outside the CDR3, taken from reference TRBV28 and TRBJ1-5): DVKVTQSSRYLVKRTGEKVFLECVQDMDHENMFWYRQDPGLGLRLIYFSYDVKMKEKGDIPEGYSVSREKKERFSLILESASTNQTSMYLCASRRDFNQPQHFGDGTRLSIL.

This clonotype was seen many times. The CDR3 nucleotides read TGTGCCAGCAGCCAGGCCGGAGGCGGTGAGCAGTTCTTC. Protein: CASSQAGGGEQFF. The V and J genes are TRBV14 and TRBJ2-1, with D possibly TRBD2 on 5 matching bases. The length of the CDR3 is 13 residues. V was pared by 3 bases and J by 9 bases, with 12 bases between. The germline V gene encodes CDR1 SGHDN and CDR2 FVKESK.

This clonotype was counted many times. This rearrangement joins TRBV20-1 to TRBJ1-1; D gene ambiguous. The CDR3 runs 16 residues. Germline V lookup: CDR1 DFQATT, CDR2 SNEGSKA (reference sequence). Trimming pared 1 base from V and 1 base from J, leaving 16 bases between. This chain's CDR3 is CSARAPVGNTNTEAFF. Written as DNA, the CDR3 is TGCAGTGCTAGAGCCCCGGTGGGAAATACGAACACTGAAGCTTTCTTT.

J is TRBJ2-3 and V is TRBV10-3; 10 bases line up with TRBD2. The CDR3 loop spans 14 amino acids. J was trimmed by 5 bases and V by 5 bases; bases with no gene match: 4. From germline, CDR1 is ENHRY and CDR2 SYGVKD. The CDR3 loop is CAISLAGGIDTQYF. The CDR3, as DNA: TGTGCCATCAGTTTAGCGGGGGGTATAGATACGCAGTATTTT.

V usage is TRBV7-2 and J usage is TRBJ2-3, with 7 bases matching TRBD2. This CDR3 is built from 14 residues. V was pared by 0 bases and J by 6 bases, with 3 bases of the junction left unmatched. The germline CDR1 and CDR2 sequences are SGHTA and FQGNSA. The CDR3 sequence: CASSLAGGRDTQYF. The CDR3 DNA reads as TGTGCCAGCAGCTTAGCGGGGGGGAGGGATACGCAGTATTTT. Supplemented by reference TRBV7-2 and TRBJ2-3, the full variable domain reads GAGVSQSPSNKVTEKGKDVELRCDPISGHTALYWYRQSLGQGLEFLIYFQGNSAPDKSGLPSDRFSAERTGGSVSTLTIQRTQQEDSAVYLCASSLAGGRDTQYFGPGTRLTVL.

CDR3 sequence: CASKGQVGSQPQHF. For the CDR3, the DNA is TGTGCCAGCAAGGGACAGGTTGGAAGTCAGCCCCAGCATTTT. The rearrangement links TRBV6-2 or TRBV6-3 to TRBJ1-5, with 8 nucleotides matching TRBD1. Germline CDR1 is MNHEY and CDR2 is SVGEGT. The CDR3 has 14 amino acids. The trim removed 7 bases at V and 6 bases at J, leaving 8 bases unmatched.

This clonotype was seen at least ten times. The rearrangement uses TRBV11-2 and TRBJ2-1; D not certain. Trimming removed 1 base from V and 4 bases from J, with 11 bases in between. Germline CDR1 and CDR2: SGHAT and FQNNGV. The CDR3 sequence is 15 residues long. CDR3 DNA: TGTGCCAGCAGCTTAGGGCTAGAGCTGTACAATGAGCAGTTCTTC. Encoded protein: CASSLGLELYNEQFF.

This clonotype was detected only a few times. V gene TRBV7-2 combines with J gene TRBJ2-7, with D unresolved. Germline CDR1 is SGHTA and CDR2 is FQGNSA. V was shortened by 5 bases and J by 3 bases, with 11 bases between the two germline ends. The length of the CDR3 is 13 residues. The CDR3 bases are TGTGCCAGCAGCCAAGTCTTCGGCTACGAGCAGTACTTC. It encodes CASSQVFGYEQYF.

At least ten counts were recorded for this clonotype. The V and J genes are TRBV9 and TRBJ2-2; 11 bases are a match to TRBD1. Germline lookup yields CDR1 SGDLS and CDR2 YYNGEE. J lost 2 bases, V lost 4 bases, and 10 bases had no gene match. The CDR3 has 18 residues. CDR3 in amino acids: CASSPPAGTGGNTGELFF. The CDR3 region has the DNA TGTGCCAGCAGCCCCCCCGCCGGGACAGGGGGAAACACCGGGGAGCTGTTTTTT.

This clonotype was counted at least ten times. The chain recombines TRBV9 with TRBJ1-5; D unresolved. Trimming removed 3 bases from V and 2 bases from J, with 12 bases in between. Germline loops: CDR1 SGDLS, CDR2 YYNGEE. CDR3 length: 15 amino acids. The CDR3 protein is CASSDSDLGNQPQHF. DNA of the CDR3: TGTGCCAGCAGCGACTCGGACCTTGGCAATCAGCCCCAGCATTTT.

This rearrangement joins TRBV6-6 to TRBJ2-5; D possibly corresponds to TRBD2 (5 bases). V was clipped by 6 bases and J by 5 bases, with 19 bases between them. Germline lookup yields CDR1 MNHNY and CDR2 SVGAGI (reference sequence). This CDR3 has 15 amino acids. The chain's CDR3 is CASRPRSPGWETQYF. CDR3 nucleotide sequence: TGTGCCAGCAGACCCCGTTCGCCGGGGTGGGAGACCCAGTACTTC.

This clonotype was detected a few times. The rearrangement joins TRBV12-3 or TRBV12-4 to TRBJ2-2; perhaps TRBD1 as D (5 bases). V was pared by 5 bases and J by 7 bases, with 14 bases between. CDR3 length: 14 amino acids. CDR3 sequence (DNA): TGTGCCAGCAGTCTTACTACAGGCGGCGGGGAGCTGTTTTTT. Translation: CASSLTTGGGELFF.

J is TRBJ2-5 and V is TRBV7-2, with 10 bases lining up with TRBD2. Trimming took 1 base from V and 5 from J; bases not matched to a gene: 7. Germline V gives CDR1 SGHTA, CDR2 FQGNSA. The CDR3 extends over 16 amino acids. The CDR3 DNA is TGTGCCAGCAGCTTAGAACCAGCGGGGGGGCGGGAGACCCAGTACTTC. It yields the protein CASSLEPAGGRETQYF.

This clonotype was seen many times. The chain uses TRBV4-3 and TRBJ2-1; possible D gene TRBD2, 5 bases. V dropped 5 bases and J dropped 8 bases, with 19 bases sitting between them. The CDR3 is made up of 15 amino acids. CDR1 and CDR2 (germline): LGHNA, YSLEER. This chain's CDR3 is CASSYRFASIDEQFF. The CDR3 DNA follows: TGCGCCAGCAGCTATAGGTTCGCTAGCATTGATGAGCAGTTCTTC.

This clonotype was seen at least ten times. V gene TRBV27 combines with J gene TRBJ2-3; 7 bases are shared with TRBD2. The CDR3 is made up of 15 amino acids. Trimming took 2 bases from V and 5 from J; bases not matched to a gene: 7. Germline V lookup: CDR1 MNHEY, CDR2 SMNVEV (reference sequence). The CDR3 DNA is TGTGCCAGCAGTTTAATGACTGCGGGGGAAGATACGCAGTATTTT. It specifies CASSLMTAGEDTQYF.

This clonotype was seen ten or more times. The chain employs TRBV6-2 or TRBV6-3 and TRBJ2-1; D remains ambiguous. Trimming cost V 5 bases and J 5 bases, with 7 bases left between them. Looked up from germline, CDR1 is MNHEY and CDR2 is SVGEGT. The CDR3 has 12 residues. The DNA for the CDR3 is TGTGCCAGCAGTCCCTTAGACAATGAGCAGTTCTTC. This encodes CASSPLDNEQFF.

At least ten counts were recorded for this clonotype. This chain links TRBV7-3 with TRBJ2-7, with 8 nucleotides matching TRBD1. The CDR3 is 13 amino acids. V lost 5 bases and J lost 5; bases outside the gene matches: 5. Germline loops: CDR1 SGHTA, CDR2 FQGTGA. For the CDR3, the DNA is TGTGCCAGCAGCCCCGGACAGGGAAACGAGCAGTACTTC. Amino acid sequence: CASSPGQGNEQYF.

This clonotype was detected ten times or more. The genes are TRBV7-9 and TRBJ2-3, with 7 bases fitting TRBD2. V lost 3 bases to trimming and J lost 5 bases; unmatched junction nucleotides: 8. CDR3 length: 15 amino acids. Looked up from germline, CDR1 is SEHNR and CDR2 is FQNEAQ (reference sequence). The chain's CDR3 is CASSFGAGRQDTQYF. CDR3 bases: TGTGCCAGCAGCTTTGGAGCGGGGCGGCAAGATACGCAGTATTTT.

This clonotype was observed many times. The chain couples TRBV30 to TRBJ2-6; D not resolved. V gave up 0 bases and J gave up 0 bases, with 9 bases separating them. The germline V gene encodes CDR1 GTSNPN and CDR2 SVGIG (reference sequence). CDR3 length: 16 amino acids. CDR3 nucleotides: TGTGCCTGGAGTGTACCCGCGGTCTCTGGGGCCAACGTCCTGACTTTC. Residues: CAWSVPAVSGANVLTF.

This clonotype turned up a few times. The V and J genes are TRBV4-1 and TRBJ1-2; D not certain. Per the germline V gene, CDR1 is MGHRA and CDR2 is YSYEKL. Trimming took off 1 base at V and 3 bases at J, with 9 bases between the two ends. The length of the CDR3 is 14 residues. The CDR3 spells CASSQGGRDYGYTF. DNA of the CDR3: TGCGCCAGCAGCCAAGGTGGCCGAGACTATGGCTACACCTTC.

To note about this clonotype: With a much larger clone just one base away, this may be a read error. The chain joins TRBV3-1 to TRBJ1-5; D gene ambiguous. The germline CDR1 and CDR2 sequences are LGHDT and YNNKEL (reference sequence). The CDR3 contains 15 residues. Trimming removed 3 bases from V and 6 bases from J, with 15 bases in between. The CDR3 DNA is TGTGCCAGCAGCCACACAGACACAGTCGGTCAGCCCCAGCATTTT. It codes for CASSHTDTVGQPQHF.